Each of the 6 T cell receptor beta chains below was sequenced from the same sample in a study of OX40 agonist ivuxolimab in advanced cancers. Generated by immunoSEQ multiplex PCR, the TCRdb table keeps only in-frame clones and is missing some. This sample yields more than 100,000 clones, of which 90% to 95% are seen a single time; about 0.15% belongs to the top ten. Material: CD4+ or CD8+ T cells sorted from blood, obtained in a trial of the OX40 agonist ivuxolimab. The receptors come from an adult with an advanced solid tumor such as melanoma, head and neck, liver or kidney cancer.

The chain has TRBV7-9 and TRBJ2-4; tentatively, D is TRBD1 (5 bases). V was trimmed by 4 bases and J by 0 bases, leaving 7 bases between them. Germline lookup yields CDR1 SEHNR and CDR2 FQNEAQ (reference sequence). The length of the CDR3 is 14 residues. In DNA form, the CDR3 reads TGTGCCAGCAGCTCCCAGGGAGCCAAAAACATTCAGTACTTC. Protein product: CASSSQGAKNIQYF.

This chain links TRBV5-1 with TRBJ2-5; D possibly matches TRBD1 or TRBD2 (7 bases each). The CDR3 loop spans 17 amino acids. The germline V gene has CDR1 SGHRS and CDR2 YFSETQ. V lost 4 bases, J lost 3 bases, and 22 bases lay in between. The CDR3 bases are TGCGCCAGCAGCCCCTTGGGGTCCGCAGGGGGGGAAGAGACCCAGTACTTC. It translates to CASSPLGSAGGEETQYF.

The rearrangement links TRBV5-8 to TRBJ1-6; D possibly corresponds to TRBD1 (6 bases). The V gene's germline CDR1 is SGHTS and CDR2 YDEGEE. The CDR3 contains 15 residues. V was clipped by 0 bases and J by 9 bases, with 13 bases between them. CDR3: CASSLAGGLGSPLHF. For the CDR3, the DNA is TGTGCCAGCAGCTTGGCGGGGGGCTTAGGTTCACCCCTCCACTTT.

V and J are TRBV5-1 and TRBJ1-2; the D is unclear. CDR3 size: 14 residues. The V gene lost 4 bases and the J gene lost 0 bases, with 10 bases spanning the gap. The germline CDR1 and CDR2 sequences are SGHRS and YFSETQ. CDR3 in DNA: TGCGCCAGCAGCCCGGAGAACCCTAACTATGGCTACACCTTC. This gives the protein CASSPENPNYGYTF.

The rearrangement links TRBV6-5 to TRBJ1-4; 10 bases are a match to TRBD1. V gave up 7 bases and J gave up 5 bases; unmatched junction bases: 4. This CDR3 comprises 14 residues. Germline CDR1 MNHEY, CDR2 SVGAGI. The CDR3 nucleotides are TGTGCCAGCAAGGTGGACAGGGGGAATGAAAAACTGTTTTTT. Translation gives CASKVDRGNEKLFF.

This chain links TRBV28 with TRBJ1-6; unclear D gene. Germline values: CDR1 MDHEN, CDR2 SYDVKM. There are 11 residues in the CDR3. The germline V and J ends were trimmed by 5 bases and 8 bases, with 4 bases remaining between them. The CDR3 is CASSTYSPLHF. CDR3 coding DNA: TGTGCCAGCAGTACGTATTCACCCCTCCACTTT.